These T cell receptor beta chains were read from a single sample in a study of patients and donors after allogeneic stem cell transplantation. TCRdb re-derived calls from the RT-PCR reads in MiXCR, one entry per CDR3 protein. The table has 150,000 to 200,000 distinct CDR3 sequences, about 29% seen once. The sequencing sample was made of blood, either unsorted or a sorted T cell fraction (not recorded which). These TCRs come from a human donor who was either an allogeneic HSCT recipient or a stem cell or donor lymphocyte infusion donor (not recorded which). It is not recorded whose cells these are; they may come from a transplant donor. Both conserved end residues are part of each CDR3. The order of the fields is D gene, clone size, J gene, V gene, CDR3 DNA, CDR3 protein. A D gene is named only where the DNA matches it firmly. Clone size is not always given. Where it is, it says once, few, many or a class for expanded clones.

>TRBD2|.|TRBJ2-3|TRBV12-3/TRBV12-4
TGTGCCAGCAGTGATTCTGAGGGACTAGCGTCCGATACGCAGTATTTT
CASSDSEGLASDTQYF
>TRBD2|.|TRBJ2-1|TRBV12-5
TGTGCTAGTGGTTTGAGTCGACTAGCGGGGGCAAGCTCCTACAATGAGCAGTTCTTC
CASGLSRLAGASSYNEQFF
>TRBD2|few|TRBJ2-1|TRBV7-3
TGTGCCAGCAGCCTAGCGGGAGGGAGGGACAATGAGCAGTTCTTC
CASSLAGGRDNEQFF
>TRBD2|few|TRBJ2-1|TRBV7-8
TGTGCCAGCAGCTTAGTTTCCTCTAGCGGGAATGAGCAGTTCTTC
CASSLVSSSGNEQFF
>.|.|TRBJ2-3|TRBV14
TGTGCCAGCAGCCGGGACTTCTATACGCAGTATTTT
CASSRDFYTQYF
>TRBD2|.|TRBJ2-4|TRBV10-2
TGCGCCAGCAGGGGGACTAGCGCGCTAGCCAAAAACATTCAGTACTTC
CASRGTSALAKNIQYF
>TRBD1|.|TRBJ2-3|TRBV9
TGTGCCAGCAGCGCCCCGTCGGGGTGGACAGGATCGACAGATACGCAGTATTTT
CASSAPSGWTGSTDTQYF
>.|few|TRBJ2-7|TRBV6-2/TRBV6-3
TGTGCCAGCAGCGGGGACTTCTACTACGAGCAGTACTTC
CASSGDFYYEQYF
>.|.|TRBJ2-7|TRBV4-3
TGCGCCAGCAGCCAAGTGGGCAGCTCCTACGAGCAGTACTTC
CASSQVGSSYEQYF
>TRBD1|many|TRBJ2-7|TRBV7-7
TGTGCTAGCAGCCCAACGACAGGGTTCGACGAGCAGTACTTC
CASSPTTGFDEQYF
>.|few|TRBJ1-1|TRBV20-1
TGCAGGGGGGTCCCCAGGAACACTGAAGCTTTCTTT
CRGVPRNTEAFF
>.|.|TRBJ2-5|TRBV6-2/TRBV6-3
TGTGCCAGCAGTTACGATCGTGAGACCCAGTACTTC
CASSYDRETQYF
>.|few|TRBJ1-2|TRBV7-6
TGTGCCAGCAGCTCCCCGGGTCTACCCTATGGCTACACCTTC
CASSSPGLPYGYTF
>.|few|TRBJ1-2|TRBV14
TGTGCCAGCAGCCAACTAGACCCGAGGGGTGGCTACACCTTC
CASSQLDPRGGYTF
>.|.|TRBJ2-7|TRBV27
TGTGCCAGCAGTCCCCGGACAACCCCTAGGAACTACGAGCAGTACTTC
CASSPRTTPRNYEQYF
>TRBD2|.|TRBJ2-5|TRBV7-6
TGTGCCAGCAGTCCCTGGACTAGCGGGAGGCGGGAGACCCAGTACTTC
CASSPWTSGRRETQYF
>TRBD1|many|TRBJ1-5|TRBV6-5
TGTGCCAGCAGTTACGGACAGGGTCAGCCCCAGCATTTT
CASSYGQGQPQHF
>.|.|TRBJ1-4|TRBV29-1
TGCAGCGCCCTCACAGGTGAAAAACTGTTTTTT
CSALTGEKLFF
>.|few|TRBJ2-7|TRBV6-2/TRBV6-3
TGTGCCAGCAACGACGGGGCCTACGAGCAGTACTTC
CASNDGAYEQYF
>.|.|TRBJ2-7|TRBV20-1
TGCAGTGCTAGGGATTCGGACGGTAATTCCCTCTACGAGCAGTACTTC
CSARDSDGNSLYEQYF
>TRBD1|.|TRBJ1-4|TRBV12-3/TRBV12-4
TGTGCCAGCAGTTTCTTGACAGGGGGCGAGGTAATACCCCCTAATGAAAAACTGTTTTTT
CASSFLTGGEVIPPNEKLFF
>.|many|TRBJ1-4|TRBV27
TGTGCCACCGCCAAGGTTGCAACTAATGAAAAACTGTTTTTT
CATAKVATNEKLFF
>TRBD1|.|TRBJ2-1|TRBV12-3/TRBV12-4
TGTGCCAGCAGTTGGACAGGGCTGAGGTATGAGCAGTTCTTC
CASSWTGLRYEQFF
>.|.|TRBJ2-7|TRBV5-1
TGCGCCAGCAGCTTGGGAAGGGACACAGAGCGCAGATCCTACGAGCAGTACTTC
CASSLGRDTERRSYEQYF
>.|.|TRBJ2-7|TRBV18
TGTGCCAGCTCACCATACAGCGGTGTCTCCTACGAGCAGTACTTC
CASSPYSGVSYEQYF
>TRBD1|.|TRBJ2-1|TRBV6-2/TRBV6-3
TGTGCCAGCAGTTACCGGGACAGGATTGACAATGAGCAGTTCTTC
CASSYRDRIDNEQFF
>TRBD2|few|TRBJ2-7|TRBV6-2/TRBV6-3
TGTGCCAGCCGGGACTACCCTTACGAGCAGTACTTC
CASRDYPYEQYF
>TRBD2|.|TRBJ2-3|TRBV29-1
TGCAGCGTTGGGCTGCGGCCTGCGGGAGGGCCGGCCGATACGCAGTATTTT
CSVGLRPAGGPADTQYF
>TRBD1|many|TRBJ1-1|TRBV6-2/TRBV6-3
TGTGCCAGCAGTTCTGACAGGGTGAACACTGAAGCTTTCTTT
CASSSDRVNTEAFF
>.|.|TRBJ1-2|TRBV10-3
TGTGCCATCAGTGAGTCCATTCAAGGGAGCTATGGCTACACCTTC
CAISESIQGSYGYTF
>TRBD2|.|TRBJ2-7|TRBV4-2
TGTGCCAGCAGCCAAGATGGCGGGAGAGGATACGAGCAGTACTTC
CASSQDGGRGYEQYF
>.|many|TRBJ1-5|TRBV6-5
TGTGCCAGCAGCCCTTCAACAGGGCGCCTCAATCAGCCCCAGCATTTT
CASSPSTGRLNQPQHF
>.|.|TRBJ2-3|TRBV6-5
TGTGCCAGCAGTACTCGGGGCTCCCGCAGCCCAGATACGCAGTATTTT
CASSTRGSRSPDTQYF
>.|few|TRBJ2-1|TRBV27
TGTGCCAGCAGTTTAGGGTGGGTTAGAAATGAGCAGTTCTTC
CASSLGWVRNEQFF
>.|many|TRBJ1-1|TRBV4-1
TGCGCCAGCAGCCAAGAGGGGGTCGGCCAGAACACTGAAGCTTTCTTT
CASSQEGVGQNTEAFF
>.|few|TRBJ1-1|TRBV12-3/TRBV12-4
TGTGCCAGCAGTTTAGCTATCGGCACTGAAGCTTTCTTT
CASSLAIGTEAFF
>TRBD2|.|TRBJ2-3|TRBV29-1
TGCAGCGTTGAAGGTAGGACTAGCGGGAGCCATACAGATACGCAGTATTTT
CSVEGRTSGSHTDTQYF
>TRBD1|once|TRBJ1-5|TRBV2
TGTGCCAGCAGCCAAGAGGGGACAGATCAGCCCCAGCATTTT
CASSQEGTDQPQHF
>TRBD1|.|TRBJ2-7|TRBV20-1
TGCAGTGCTAGAGTACGGGACAGGGCCTACGAGCAGTACTTC
CSARVRDRAYEQYF
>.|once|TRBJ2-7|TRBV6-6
TGTGCCAGCGACCACTACTACGAGCAGTACTTC
CASDHYYEQYF
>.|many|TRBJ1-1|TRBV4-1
TGCGCCAGCACAAGGGAGACTGAAGCTTTCTTT
CASTRETEAFF
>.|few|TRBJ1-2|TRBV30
TGTGCCTGGGACAGCGGTGGCGGCTACACCTTC
CAWDSGGGYTF
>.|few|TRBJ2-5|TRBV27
TGTGCCAGCAGTTTCACCGTGGGGGGCCAAGAGACCCAGTACTTC
CASSFTVGGQETQYF
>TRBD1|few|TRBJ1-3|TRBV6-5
TGTGCCAGCAGTTACGGGACAGGTGGAAACACCATATATTTT
CASSYGTGGNTIYF
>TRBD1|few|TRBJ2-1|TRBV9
TGTGCCAGCAGCGTTCCGGGACAGGGCCTCAATGAGCAGTTCTTC
CASSVPGQGLNEQFF
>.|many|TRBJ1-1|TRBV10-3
TGTGCCATCAGTGGGACGGTGAACACTGAAGCTTTCTTT
CAISGTVNTEAFF
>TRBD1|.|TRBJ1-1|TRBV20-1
TGCAGTGCTAGCGTCCCGGGACAGGGACCGAACACTGAAGCTTTCTTT
CSASVPGQGPNTEAFF
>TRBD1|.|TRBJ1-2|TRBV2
TGTGCCAGCAGTGAATTGCAAAACGCGGGACAGGGCTATGGCTACACCTTC
CASSELQNAGQGYGYTF
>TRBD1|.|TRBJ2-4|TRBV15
TGTGCCACCAGCAGGACAGGGGCCCTGAGAGGAAACATTCAGTACTTC
CATSRTGALRGNIQYF
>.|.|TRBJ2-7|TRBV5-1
TGCGCCAGCAAGGGCGCCTACGAGCAGTACTTC
CASKGAYEQYF
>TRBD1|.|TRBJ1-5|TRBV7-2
TGTGCCAGCAGCCCGGACAGGGGAGGTCAGCCCCAGCATTTT
CASSPDRGGQPQHF
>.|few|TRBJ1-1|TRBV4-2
TGTGCCAGCAGCCCCGGCGGCCGGAACACTGAAGCTTTCTTT
CASSPGGRNTEAFF
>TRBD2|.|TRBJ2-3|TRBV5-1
TGCGCCAGCAGCTTGGGGACTAGCGGGGTCACAGATACGCAGTATTTT
CASSLGTSGVTDTQYF
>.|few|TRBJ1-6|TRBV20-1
TGCAGTGCTAGCTGGGGGACTTCACCCCTCCACTTT
CSASWGTSPLHF
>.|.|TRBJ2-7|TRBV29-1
TGCAGCGTTGAACGGACCGAACCCTACGAGCAGTACTTC
CSVERTEPYEQYF
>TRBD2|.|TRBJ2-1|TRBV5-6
TGTGCCAGCAGCTTGGGACTAGCGGGAAGGAATGAGCAGTTCTTC
CASSLGLAGRNEQFF